This passage covers 9 T cell receptor beta chains from one sample sequenced in a study of neurological immune-mediated disorders. TCRdb processed the 5' RACE reads anew with MiXCR; each CDR3 protein has one entry. Of 130,000 or so distinct CDR3 sequences in the sample, approximately 3.2% were seen once. Sequenced input: PBMCs. Every receptor here comes from a woman in her twenties or thirties with multiple sclerosis.

In this sample, this clonotype turned up many times. The chain combines TRBV6-6 with TRBJ1-1; D is ambiguous. The germline V gene has CDR1 MNHNY and CDR2 SVGAGI (reference sequence). The CDR3 is 12 amino acids. V lost 5 bases, J lost 6 bases, and 10 bases lay in between. CDR3 residues: CASSQGRAEAFF. For the CDR3, the DNA is TGTGCCAGCAGTCAAGGACGGGCTGAAGCTTTCTTT.

This clonotype was counted at least ten times. The rearrangement joins TRBV20-1 to TRBJ2-6; D not resolved. The germline CDR1 and CDR2 sequences are DFQATT and SNEGSKA (reference sequence). The CDR3 is 14 residues long. Trimming took 0 bases from V and 5 from J, leaving 8 bases between them. CDR3 sequence reads: CSARDPRRANVLTF. The DNA for the CDR3 is TGCAGTGCTAGAGACCCGCGGAGGGCCAACGTCCTGACTTTC.

This clonotype was recorded at least ten times. The CDR3 sequence: CASSVGKDPYEQYF. The DNA for the CDR3 is TGTGCCAGCAGCGTAGGTAAGGACCCCTACGAGCAGTACTTC. This rearrangement joins TRBV9 to TRBJ2-7; D is undetermined. V shed 0 bases and J shed 2 bases, with 9 bases lying between them. CDR1 and CDR2 from the germline V gene are SGDLS and YYNGEE. The CDR3 has 14 residues. Complete variable domain (other parts from reference TRBV9 and TRBJ2-7): DSGVTQTPKHLITATGQRVTLRCSPRSGDLSVYWYQQSLDQGLQFLIQYYNGEERAKGNILERFSAQQFPDLHSELNLSSLELGDSALYFCASSVGKDPYEQYFGPGTRLTVT.

In its sample, this clonotype was seen many times. The chain has TRBV6-6 and TRBJ1-2; no definite D call. The CDR3 spans 15 residues. Germline V gene data show CDR1 as MNHNY and CDR2 as SVGAGI (reference sequence). V was pared by 2 bases and J by 1 base, with 11 bases between. CDR3 loop: CASSYLENLNYGYTF. Here the CDR3 DNA reads TGTGCCAGCAGTTACCTCGAGAACCTTAACTATGGCTACACCTTC.

This clonotype was seen repeatedly, ten times or more. The J gene is TRBJ2-1, the V gene TRBV20-1; no clear D gene. Germline loops: CDR1 DFQATT, CDR2 SNEGSKA (reference sequence). CDR3 length: 14 residues. V lost 3 bases to trimming and J lost 0 bases, with 9 bases between them. This CDR3 is CSASPGSSYNEQFF. The CDR3 DNA reads as TGCAGTGCTAGCCCAGGAAGCTCCTACAATGAGCAGTTCTTC.

This clonotype was seen many times. The CDR3 spells CASNQRIHGHPNSALHF. The CDR3 DNA reads as TGTGCCAGCAATCAAAGAATCCACGGACACCCGAACTCGGCCCTCCACTTT. The chain uses TRBV6-2 or TRBV6-3 and TRBJ1-6; perhaps TRBD1 as D (5 bases). The CDR3 consists of 17 residues. Germline V gene lookup returns CDR1 MNHEY and CDR2 SVGEGT. Trimming stripped 7 bases from V and 14 bases from J, with 30 bases between.

This clonotype was recorded many times. V is TRBV6-2 or TRBV6-3 and J is TRBJ1-1, with unresolved D. The CDR3 length is 12 residues. Germline assignment: CDR1 MNHEY and CDR2 SVGEGT. V was clipped by 2 bases and J by 7 bases, with 8 bases between them. CDR3 nucleotide sequence: TGTGCCAGCAGTTACACGGAGCATGAAGCTTTCTTT. Its translation: CASSYTEHEAFF.

This clonotype was seen ten or more times. This chain uses TRBV7-8 with TRBJ2-7; D unclear. Between the trimmed V and J ends, which lost 1 base and 6 bases, there was a span of 10 bases. CDR3 length: 13 residues. Germline V gene lookup returns CDR1 SGHVS and CDR2 FQNEAQ. The CDR3 loop reads CASSLVNKGEQYF. In nucleotides, the CDR3 is TGTGCCAGCAGCTTAGTCAATAAGGGCGAGCAGTACTTC.

In its sample, this clonotype was seen many times. The J gene is TRBJ1-5, the V gene TRBV7-9; 10 positions match TRBD1. Germline assignment: CDR1 SEHNR and CDR2 FQNEAQ (reference sequence). Trimming cost V 9 bases and J 5 bases; bases outside gene matches: 16. The CDR3 runs 17 residues. The CDR3, as DNA: TGTGCCAGTCGGATTCGGGACAGGGGTCTTTCGGATCAGCCCCAGCATTTT. This translates into CASRIRDRGLSDQPQHF.